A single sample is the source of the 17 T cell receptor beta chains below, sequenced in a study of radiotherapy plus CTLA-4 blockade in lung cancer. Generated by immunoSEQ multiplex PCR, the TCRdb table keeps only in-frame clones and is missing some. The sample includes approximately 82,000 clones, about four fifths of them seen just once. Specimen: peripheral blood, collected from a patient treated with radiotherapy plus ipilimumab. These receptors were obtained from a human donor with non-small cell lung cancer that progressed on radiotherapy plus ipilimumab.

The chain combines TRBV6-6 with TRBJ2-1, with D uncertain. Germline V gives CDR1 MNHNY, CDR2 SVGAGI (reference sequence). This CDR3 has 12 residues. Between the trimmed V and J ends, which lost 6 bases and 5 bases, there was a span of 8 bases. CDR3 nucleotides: TGTGCCAGCAGCCAAGGAGACAATGAGCAGTTCTTC. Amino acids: CASSQGDNEQFF.

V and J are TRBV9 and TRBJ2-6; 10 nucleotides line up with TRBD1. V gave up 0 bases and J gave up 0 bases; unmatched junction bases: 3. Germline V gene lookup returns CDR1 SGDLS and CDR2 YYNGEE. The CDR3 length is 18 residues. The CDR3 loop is CASSVVGQGISGANVLTF. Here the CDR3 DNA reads TGTGCCAGCAGCGTAGTGGGACAGGGGATCTCTGGGGCCAACGTCCTGACTTTC. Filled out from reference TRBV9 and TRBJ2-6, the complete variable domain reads DSGVTQTPKHLITATGQRVTLRCSPRSGDLSVYWYQQSLDQGLQFLIQYYNGEERAKGNILERFSAQQFPDLHSELNLSSLELGDSALYFCASSVVGQGISGANVLTFGAGSRLTVL.

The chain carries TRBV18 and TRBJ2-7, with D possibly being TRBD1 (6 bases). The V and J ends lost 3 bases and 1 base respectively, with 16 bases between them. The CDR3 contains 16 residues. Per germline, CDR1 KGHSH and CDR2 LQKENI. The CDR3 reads CASSPVAAGESYEQYF. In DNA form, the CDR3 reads TGTGCCAGCTCACCGGTGGCCGCAGGGGAATCCTACGAGCAGTACTTC.

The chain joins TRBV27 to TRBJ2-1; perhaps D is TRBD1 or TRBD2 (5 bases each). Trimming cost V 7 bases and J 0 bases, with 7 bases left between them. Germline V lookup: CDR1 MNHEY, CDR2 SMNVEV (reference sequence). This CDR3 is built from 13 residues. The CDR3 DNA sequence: TGTGCCAGCAAGGGGAGCTCCTACAATGAGCAGTTCTTC. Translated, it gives CASKGSSYNEQFF.

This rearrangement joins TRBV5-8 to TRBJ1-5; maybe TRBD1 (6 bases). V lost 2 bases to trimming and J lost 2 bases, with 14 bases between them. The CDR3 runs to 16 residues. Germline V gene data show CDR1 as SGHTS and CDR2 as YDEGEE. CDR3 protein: CASSFGGGAGNQPQHF. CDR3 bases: TGTGCCAGCAGCTTCGGGGGGGGCGCGGGCAATCAGCCCCAGCATTTT.

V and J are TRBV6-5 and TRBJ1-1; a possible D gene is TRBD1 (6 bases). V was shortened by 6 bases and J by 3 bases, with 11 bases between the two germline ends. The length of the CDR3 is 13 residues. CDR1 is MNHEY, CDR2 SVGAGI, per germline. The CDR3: CASSRGGHTEAFF. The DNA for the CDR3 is TGTGCCAGCAGCAGGGGAGGTCACACTGAAGCTTTCTTT.

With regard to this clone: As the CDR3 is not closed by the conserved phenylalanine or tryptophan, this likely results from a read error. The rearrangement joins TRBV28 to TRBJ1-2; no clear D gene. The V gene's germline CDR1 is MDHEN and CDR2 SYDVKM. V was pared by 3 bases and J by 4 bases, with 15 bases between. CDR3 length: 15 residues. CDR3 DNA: TGTGCCAGCAGTTTGCCCCAGAGGGAGTCCTATGGCTACACCCTC. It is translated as CASSLPQRESYGYTL.

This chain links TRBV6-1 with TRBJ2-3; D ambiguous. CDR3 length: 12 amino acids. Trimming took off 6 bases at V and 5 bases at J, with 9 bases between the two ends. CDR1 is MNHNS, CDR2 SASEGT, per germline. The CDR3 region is CASSLPGDTQYF. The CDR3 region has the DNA TGTGCCAGCAGCCTTCCGGGAGATACGCAGTATTTT.

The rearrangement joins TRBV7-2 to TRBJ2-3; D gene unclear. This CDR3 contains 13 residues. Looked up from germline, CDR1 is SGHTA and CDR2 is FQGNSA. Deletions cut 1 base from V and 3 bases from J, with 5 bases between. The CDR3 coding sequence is TGTGCCAGCAGCTTAGTTTGGACAGATACGCAGTATTTT. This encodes CASSLVWTDTQYF.

The CDR3 spells CASRPTGGRPPLHF. The DNA for the CDR3 is TGTGCCAGCAGACCCACAGGGGGCAGACCACCCCTCCACTTT. J is TRBJ1-6 and V is TRBV28; 9 positions agree with TRBD1. Germline lookup yields CDR1 MDHEN and CDR2 SYDVKM. This CDR3 has 14 amino acids. The trim removed 6 bases at V and 11 bases at J, leaving 8 bases unmatched.

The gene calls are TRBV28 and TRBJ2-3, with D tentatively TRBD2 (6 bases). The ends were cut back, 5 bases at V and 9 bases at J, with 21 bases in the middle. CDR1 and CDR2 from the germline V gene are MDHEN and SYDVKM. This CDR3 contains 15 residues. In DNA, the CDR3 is TGTGCCAGCAGTCCCCCCCGCGGGGACCTCTCGACGCAGTATTTT. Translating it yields CASSPPRGDLSTQYF.

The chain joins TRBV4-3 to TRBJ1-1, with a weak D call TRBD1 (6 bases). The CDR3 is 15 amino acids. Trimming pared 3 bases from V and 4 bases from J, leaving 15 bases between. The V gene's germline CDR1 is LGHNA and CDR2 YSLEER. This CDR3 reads CASSQHLTGGTEAFF. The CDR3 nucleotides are TGCGCCAGCAGCCAGCACCTGACAGGTGGCACTGAAGCTTTCTTT.

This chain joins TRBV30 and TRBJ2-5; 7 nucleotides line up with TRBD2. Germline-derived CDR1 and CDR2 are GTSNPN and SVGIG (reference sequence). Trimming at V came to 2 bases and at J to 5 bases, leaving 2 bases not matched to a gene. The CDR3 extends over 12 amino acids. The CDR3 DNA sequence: TGTGCCTGGAGTCTGGGGGGGGAGACCCAGTACTTC. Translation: CAWSLGGETQYF.

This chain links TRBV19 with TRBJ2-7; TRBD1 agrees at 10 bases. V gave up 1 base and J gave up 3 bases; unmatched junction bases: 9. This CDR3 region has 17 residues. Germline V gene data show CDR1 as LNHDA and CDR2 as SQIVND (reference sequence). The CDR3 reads CASSIVGPGQGIYEQYF. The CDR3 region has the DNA TGTGCCAGTAGTATAGTCGGACCGGGACAGGGGATCTACGAGCAGTACTTC.

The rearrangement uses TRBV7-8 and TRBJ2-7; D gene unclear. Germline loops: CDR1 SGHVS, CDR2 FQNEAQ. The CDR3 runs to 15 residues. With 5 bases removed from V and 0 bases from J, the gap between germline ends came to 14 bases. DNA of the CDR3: TGTGCCAGCAGCCTCCGACTGGGAAGCTCCTACGAGCAGTACTTC. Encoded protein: CASSLRLGSSYEQYF.

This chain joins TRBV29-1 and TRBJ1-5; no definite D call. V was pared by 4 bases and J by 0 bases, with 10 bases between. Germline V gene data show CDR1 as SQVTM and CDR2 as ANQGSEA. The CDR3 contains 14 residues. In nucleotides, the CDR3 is TGCAGCGTTGTGTCAGGCTCTAGCAATCAGCCCCAGCATTTT. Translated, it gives CSVVSGSSNQPQHF.

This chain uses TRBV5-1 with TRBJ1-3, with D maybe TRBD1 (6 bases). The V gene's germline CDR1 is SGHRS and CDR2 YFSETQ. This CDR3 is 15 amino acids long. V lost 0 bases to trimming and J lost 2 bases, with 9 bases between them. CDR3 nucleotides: TGCGCCAGCAGCTTGGAGTACAGGGCTGGAAACACCATATATTTT. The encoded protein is CASSLEYRAGNTIYF.